Below, 14 T cell receptor beta chains from the same sample are listed, as sequenced in a study of T cells in Graves' hyperthyroidism and ophthalmopathy (dated by TCRdb to 2018 to 2020). Libraries were made using multiplex PCR. TCRdb names Illumina HiSeq 2000 as the instrument used. The TCR beta CDR3 regions were amplified from RNA transcripts. For the first round of RT-PCR on the TCR CDR3, the HTBI primer set was used together with the Qiagen OneStep RT-PCR kit. The public sequencing data were trimmed at Q25 with fastp and processed into clonotypes with MiXCR by TCRdb, which kept only in-frame beta chains. Every distinct CDR3 protein forms one entry, paired with its most common genes and DNA. Here the sample has 500,000 to 600,000 distinct CDR3 sequences; roughly 50% occur a single time. The ten largest clones add up to around 7.7% of the sample. Sequencing was performed on peripheral blood or thyroid tissue (not recorded which). The receptors stem from a woman between 18 and 29 years old with Graves' hyperthyroidism.

A few counts support this clonotype. The genes are TRBV6-2 or TRBV6-3 and TRBJ1-6, with D possibly TRBD1 on 6 matching bases. The CDR3 consists of 20 residues. V lost 6 bases and J lost 0, with 24 bases in between. Germline V CDR1 and CDR2: MNHEY, SVGEGT. The CDR3 nucleotides are TGTGCCAGCAGGTCGACTCCGGTGGCAGGGGTGTTCTCCTATAATTCACCCCTCCACTTT. Translating gives CASRSTPVAGVFSYNSPLHF.

The rearrangement joins TRBV20-1 to TRBJ2-2; TRBD1 might be the D (5 bases). V was trimmed by 3 bases and J by 5 bases, leaving 7 bases between them. Germline-derived CDR1 and CDR2 are DFQATT and SNEGSKA (reference sequence). There are 12 residues in the CDR3. The CDR3 spells CSASKGTGELFF. Written as DNA, the CDR3 is TGCAGTGCTAGCAAGGGGACCGGGGAGCTGTTTTTT.

This clonotype was observed a handful of times. The chain uses TRBV25-1 and TRBJ2-1, with D tentatively TRBD1 or TRBD2 (6 bases each). The CDR3 sequence is 12 residues long. Germline V gene lookup returns CDR1 MGHDK and CDR2 SYGVNS. V lost 2 bases to trimming and J lost 12 bases, with 11 bases between them. CDR3 bases: TGTGCCAGCAGTGAAAGTAGGGGGGTGCAGTTCTTC. Translation: CASSESRGVQFF.

The chain employs TRBV29-1 and TRBJ1-1; D is perhaps TRBD1 (6 bases). The V gene's germline CDR1 is SQVTM and CDR2 ANQGSEA. This CDR3 is 13 amino acids long. Trimming took off 6 bases at V and 3 bases at J, with 14 bases between the two ends. The CDR3 protein is CSVEGVGDTEAFF. CDR3 in DNA: TGCAGCGTAGAGGGGGTCGGAGACACTGAAGCTTTCTTT.

This clonotype was found many times. The chain combines TRBV10-3 with TRBJ2-5; 7 positions agree with TRBD2. With 0 bases clipped from V and 4 bases from J, the junction kept 2 bases outside the gene matches. CDR3 length equals 14 residues. Germline V gives CDR1 ENHRY, CDR2 SYGVKD. The CDR3 DNA reads TGTGCCATCAGTGAGTCATCGGGGGGAGAGACCCAGTACTTC. Protein sequence: CAISESSGGETQYF.

The chain couples TRBV4-3 to TRBJ2-5, with D perhaps being TRBD1 or TRBD2 (6 bases each). CDR3 size: 16 residues. Between the trimmed V and J ends, which lost 3 bases and 0 bases, there was a span of 14 bases. Germline V gene data show CDR1 as LGHNA and CDR2 as YSLEER. CDR3 in DNA: TGCGCCAGCAGCCAGGCGGGACATTCGTACCAAGAGACCCAGTACTTC. Translating gives CASSQAGHSYQETQYF.

V usage is TRBV6-2 or TRBV6-3 and J usage is TRBJ2-2; 8 bases match TRBD2. CDR3 length: 15 amino acids. Germline lookup yields CDR1 MNHEY and CDR2 SVGEGT. Unmatched junction bases numbered 12, after V lost 9 bases and J lost 6 bases. For the CDR3, the DNA is TGTGCCAGTAGACTTAGCGGGGCCCGGGCCGGGGAGCTGTTTTTT. It codes for CASRLSGARAGELFF.

This clonotype was found a few times. The rearrangement links TRBV25-1 to TRBJ2-1, with 7 positions matching TRBD1. The V gene's germline CDR1 is MGHDK and CDR2 SYGVNS. Unmatched junction bases numbered 2, after V lost 6 bases and J lost 6 bases. The CDR3 is made up of 12 amino acids. Here the CDR3 DNA reads TGTGCCAGCAGGAGGGGGCGCAATGAGCAGTTCTTC. Its translation is CASRRGRNEQFF.

This clonotype was detected a few times. CDR3 in DNA: TGCAGCGTTGCGGGACAGGGTTATTCGCATGGCTACACCTTC. This translates into CSVAGQGYSHGYTF. The gene calls are TRBV29-1 and TRBJ1-2, with 9 nucleotides matching TRBD1. There are 14 residues in the CDR3. J lost 6 bases, V lost 4 bases, and 9 bases had no gene match. Germline-derived CDR1 and CDR2 are SQVTM and ANQGSEA.

This rearrangement joins TRBV7-3 to TRBJ2-3; D unclear. Deletions cut 2 bases from V and 6 bases from J, with 6 bases between. Germline values: CDR1 SGHTA, CDR2 FQGTGA. This CDR3 has 12 residues. CDR3 sequence reads: CASSLLGDTQYF. The CDR3 DNA is TGTGCCAGCAGCTTATTAGGGGATACGCAGTATTTT.

This clonotype turned up a few times. This chain connects TRBV15 to TRBJ2-3; TRBD2 matches 7 bases. Trimming took 0 bases from V and 6 from J; bases not matched to a gene: 9. Germline CDR1 reads LNHNV; CDR2 reads YYDKDF (reference sequence). The CDR3 runs to 16 residues. CDR3 in DNA: TGTGCCACCAGCAGAGAAGCGGGGTACGGACGGGATACGCAGTATTTT. It codes for CATSREAGYGRDTQYF. The whole variable domain, remainder taken from reference TRBV15 and TRBJ2-3, is DAMVIQNPRYQVTQFGKPVTLSCSQTLNHNVMYWYQQKSSQAPKLLFHYYDKDFNNEADTPDNFQSRRPNTSFCFLDIRSPGLGDTAMYLCATSREAGYGRDTQYFGPGTRLTVL.

With respect to this clonotype: At one end, the junction sequence differs from germline, possibly due to a read error. The J gene is TRBJ2-7, the V gene TRBV12-3 or TRBV12-4; weak D call: TRBD1 (6 bases). The CDR3 has 15 amino acids. The DNA for the CDR3 is TGTGCCAGCAGTTGGGGGCAGGCGAACACCGGGGAGCTGTACTTC. Translated: CASSWGQANTGELYF.

The V and J genes are TRBV7-3 and TRBJ1-6; D is ambiguous. V lost 2 bases, J lost 8 bases, and 7 bases lay in between. The CDR3 has 13 residues. Per the germline V gene, CDR1 is SGHTA and CDR2 is FQGTGA. In nucleotides, the CDR3 is TGTGCCAGCAGCTTATCGGGTTATTCACCCCTCCACTTT. It codes for CASSLSGYSPLHF.

A remark on this clonotype: Compared with germline, one end of the junction differs, possibly owing to a read error. CDR3 protein: CASSLRTRPGELYF. CDR3 DNA: TGTGCCAGCAGCTTGAGGACTAGGCCCGGGGAGCTGTACTTC. The J gene is TRBJ2-7, the V gene TRBV7-9; 7 bases are a match to TRBD2. CDR3 length: 14 residues. Looked up from germline, CDR1 is SEHNR and CDR2 is FQNEAQ (reference sequence).